This TCR beta chain was identified in a study of memory CD4+ T cells and cytomegalovirus serostatus. About the research overall: Donors were healthy Belgian adults, about ten CMV seropositive and approximately 23 seronegative.

CDR1 is SGHTA and CDR2 is FQGNSA in the germline V gene. This CDR3 has 17 residues. The V segment lost 5 bases and the J segment 6 bases; nucleotides outside the gene matches: 16. This clone is a singleton in its sample. The antigen remains undetermined. Study findings and constraints: A US-trained random forest predicted CMV serostatus with median AUC about 0.92.

TCRdb keeps only in-frame clones here, not all; method: immunoSEQ multiplex PCR. The repertoire has 61,000 or so clones, less than 85% of them found once; the top ten carry 0.53%. Single viable CD3+CD4+CD8-CD45RO+ cells were sorted as the memory CD4+ T cells. Serostatus was set by detecting CMV pp150, pp28, p38, p52 IgG. CD4+ T cells were isolated by positive magnetic selection. Input material: memory CD4+ T cells from blood. This clonotype originated in an adult in good health and CMV-seronegative. Some clones in this sample may be carry-over from other donors' samples. The chain couples TRBV7-2 to TRBJ2-7; 10 bases align to TRBD1. CDR3 protein: CASSPQHLPGTGAEQYF. The DNA for the CDR3 is TGTGCCAGCAGCCCCCAACATCTACCCGGGACAGGGGCCGAGCAGTACTTC.